This T cell receptor (beta chain) was retrieved from a study of blood T cell repertoires in COVID-19. Study-level information: The United States, Italy and Spain were the sources of the acute and convalescent COVID-19 samples. In each case, the material was cDNA or gDNA derived from T cells, B-cell-depleted T cells, or PBMCs.

Authors' processing steps: Scientists estimated how many nucleated cells there were by amplifying reference gene primers. Data came from immunoSEQ multiplex PCR; TCRdb stores just in-frame clones and leaves some out. That table furnishes V, J and clone size, whereas the DNA furnished D and trimming. This table holds about 170,000 clones, around 82% found once. Germline CDR1 reads SGHNT; CDR2 reads YYREEE (reference sequence). The CDR3 consists of 15 residues. Trimming pared 4 bases from V and 3 bases from J, leaving 13 bases between. Sequencing was done on a sample of peripheral blood. The rearrangement joins TRBV5-4 to TRBJ1-4; the D gene is possibly TRBD1 (6 bases). The sequence derives from a woman of 80 years or more with acute or convalescent COVID-19. The CDR3 DNA reads TGTGCCAGCAGCCTCAAACAGGGTTCTAATGAAAAACTGTTTTTT. Its translation: CASSLKQGSNEKLFF.